In this sample, the clone carrying this T cell receptor beta chain turned up many times. This specimen belongs to a study of spatial heterogeneity in lung cancer. Overall study: Where they were available, follow-up PBMC samples were sequenced, at a median of about 2 years after resection.

The CDR3 consists of 17 residues. Between the trimmed V and J ends, which lost 1 base and 4 bases, there was a span of 17 bases. Germline V gene lookup returns CDR1 SGHVS and CDR2 FQNEAQ. Individually, TCR cDNA molecules were each labelled with a unique molecular identifier. TCRdb re-called the 5' RACE reads with MiXCR, one entry per CDR3 protein. The repertoire includes about 120,000 distinct CDR3 sequences, 12% of them detected once, and 15% to 20% sits in the top ten. Indicated time point: blood at routine non-recurrence follow-up after resection. Tumor, nontumor lung or frozen PBMC supplied whole RNA, sequenced without sorting.

This receptor was identified in a male donor with early-stage non-small cell lung cancer. The genes are TRBV7-8 and TRBJ2-1; TRBD2 might be the D (5 bases). The source was PBMCs, collected at follow-up. The CDR3 DNA sequence: TGTGCCAGCAGCTTAGTGTGGGCGGGCACAAGGTACAATGAGCAGTTCTTC. It yields the protein CASSLVWAGTRYNEQFF.